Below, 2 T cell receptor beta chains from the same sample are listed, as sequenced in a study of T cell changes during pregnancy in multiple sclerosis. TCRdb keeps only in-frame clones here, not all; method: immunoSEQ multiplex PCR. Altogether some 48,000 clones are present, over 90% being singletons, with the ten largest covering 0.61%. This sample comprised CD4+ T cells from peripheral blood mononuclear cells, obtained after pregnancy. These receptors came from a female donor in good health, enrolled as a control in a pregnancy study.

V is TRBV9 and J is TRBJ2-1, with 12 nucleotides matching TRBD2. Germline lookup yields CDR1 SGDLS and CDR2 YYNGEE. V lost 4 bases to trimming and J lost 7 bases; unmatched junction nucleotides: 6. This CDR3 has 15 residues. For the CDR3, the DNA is TGTGCCAGCAGCCCTCGGACTAGCGGGATGAATGAGCAGTTCTTC. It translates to CASSPRTSGMNEQFF.

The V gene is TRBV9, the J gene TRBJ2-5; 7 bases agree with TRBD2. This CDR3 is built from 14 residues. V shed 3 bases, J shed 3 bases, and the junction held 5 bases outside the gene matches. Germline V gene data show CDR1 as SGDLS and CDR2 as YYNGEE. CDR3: CASSAGGGEETQYF. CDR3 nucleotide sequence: TGTGCCAGCAGCGCTGGCGGGGGAGAAGAGACCCAGTACTTC.